These 13 T cell receptor beta chains originate from one sample sequenced in a study of blood T cells in healthy people across ages. The second PCR ran 7 to 11 cycles with a sample-barcoded 5' primer and J-beta primers. TCRdb itself ran the 5' RACE reads through MiXCR, one entry per CDR3 protein. Of some 790,000 distinct CDR3 sequences in the sample, 25% to 35% are singletons; the top ten hold 17%. The sequencing input was blood. Receptors were obtained from a woman older than 75 in good health.

This clonotype was found many times. The V call is TRBV6-6, the J call TRBJ2-5, with 8 bases that match TRBD1. Germline assignment: CDR1 MNHNY and CDR2 SVGAGI (reference sequence). The CDR3 consists of 14 residues. V lost 4 bases and J lost 5; bases outside the gene matches: 6. The CDR3 nucleotides are TGTGCCAGCAGTTTCCAGACAGGGGACGAGACCCAGTACTTC. It is translated as CASSFQTGDETQYF.

This clonotype has a count of ten or more. V gene TRBV5-1 combines with J gene TRBJ1-4, with D unresolved. CDR1 SGHRS and CDR2 YFSETQ come from the germline V gene. This CDR3 is built from 14 residues. The germline V and J ends were trimmed by 2 bases and 4 bases, with 9 bases remaining between them. The CDR3 is CASSFGGYNEKLFF. CDR3 DNA: TGCGCCAGCAGCTTTGGCGGTTATAATGAAAAACTGTTTTTT.

The chain couples TRBV7-9 to TRBJ2-2; TRBD1 matches 8 bases. Germline assignment: CDR1 SEHNR and CDR2 FQNEAQ (reference sequence). J lost 4 bases, V lost 3 bases, and 4 bases had no gene match. The CDR3 is 15 amino acids. The CDR3 DNA reads as TGTGCCAGCAGCTTCCAGGGGGCGGTCACCGGGGAGCTGTTTTTT. It specifies CASSFQGAVTGELFF.

Notes on this clonotype: A junction end diverges from the germline sequence, so it may reflect a read error. The J gene is TRBJ2-7, the V gene TRBV7-9; D remains ambiguous. The germline V gene has CDR1 SEHNR and CDR2 FQNEAQ (reference sequence). This CDR3 has 12 amino acids. CDR3 region: CASSLEGYGQYF. The CDR3, as DNA: TGTGCCAGCAGCTTAGAGGGATACGGGCAGTACTTC.

This clonotype was seen at least ten times. The chain joins TRBV7-2 to TRBJ1-1, with 9 bases lining up with TRBD1. The germline V gene has CDR1 SGHTA and CDR2 FQGNSA. This CDR3 comprises 14 residues. V dropped 5 bases and J dropped 11; count of bases not matched to a gene: 12. The CDR3 here is CASSVEPGQGGAFF. CDR3 bases: TGTGCCAGCAGCGTTGAGCCGGGACAGGGAGGCGCTTTCTTT.

This clonotype was counted many times. The V call is TRBV5-8, the J call TRBJ1-2, with D possibly TRBD1 on 5 matching bases. The CDR3 extends over 13 amino acids. Germline V gene lookup returns CDR1 SGHTS and CDR2 YDEGEE. V was cut by 0 bases and J by 7 bases, with 10 bases left in between. The CDR3 nucleotides are TGTGCCAGCAGCTTGGTTGGGGCGGCTGGCTACACCTTC. It translates to CASSLVGAAGYTF. The full variable domain, completed using reference TRBV5-8 and TRBJ1-2, is EAGVTQSPTHLIKTRGQQATLRCSPISGHTSVYWYQQALGLGLQFLLWYDEGEERNRGNFPPRFSGRQFPNYSSELNVNALELEDSALYLCASSLVGAAGYTFGSGTRLTVV.

The V and J genes are TRBV6-5 and TRBJ2-7; no clear D gene. The V end was cut by 2 bases, the J end by 5 bases, with 10 bases between. CDR1 and CDR2 from the germline V gene are MNHEY and SVGAGI. This CDR3 comprises 13 residues. CDR3 protein: CASSYEVLHEQYF. The CDR3 DNA follows: TGTGCCAGCAGTTACGAGGTCCTCCACGAGCAGTACTTC.

The table lists this clonotype with many counts. The chain is built from TRBV12-3 or TRBV12-4 and TRBJ2-1; tentatively, D is TRBD1 or TRBD2 (5 bases each). Trimming pared 2 bases from V and 2 bases from J, leaving 10 bases between. This CDR3 spans 15 amino acids. CDR3 in amino acids: CASSLSRGPYNEQFF. The CDR3, as DNA: TGTGCCAGCAGTTTAAGTAGGGGACCCTACAATGAGCAGTTCTTC.

The sample holds many counts of this clonotype. The chain has TRBV3-1 and TRBJ2-7; D not resolved. The V gene's germline CDR1 is LGHDT and CDR2 YNNKEL (reference sequence). V gave up 2 bases and J gave up 4 bases, with 15 bases separating them. The length of the CDR3 is 15 residues. CDR3 protein: CASSQYSLESYEQYF. Written as DNA, the CDR3 is TGTGCCAGCAGCCAATACAGCCTTGAGAGTTACGAGCAGTACTTC.

The chain couples TRBV29-1 to TRBJ1-2; D may be TRBD1 (6 bases). The germline gives CDR1 SQVTM, CDR2 ANQGSEA. The CDR3 extends over 13 amino acids. Trimming pared 4 bases from V and 8 bases from J, leaving 17 bases between. CDR3 coding DNA: TGCAGCGTTGTCAACCAGGGGTCTTTCGGCTACACCTTC. Translated, it gives CSVVNQGSFGYTF.

Regarding this clonotype: A read error may produce the germline difference seen at one junction end. This rearrangement joins TRBV7-2 to TRBJ2-3; 7 bases align to TRBD2. Germline V CDR1 and CDR2: SGHTA, FQGNSA. The CDR3 runs 18 residues. DNA for the CDR3: TGTGCCAACAGCTTTGGGGGGGGGGGACGTCCCGGTGGAGATACGCAGTATTTT. This codes for CANSFGGGGRPGGDTQYF. Full variable domain (outside the CDR3, taken from reference TRBV7-2 and TRBJ2-3): GAGVSQSPSNKVTEKGKDVELRCDPISGHTALYWYRQSLGQGLEFLIYFQGNSAPDKSGLPSDRFSAERTGGSVSTLTIQRTQQEDSAVYLCANSFGGGGRPGGDTQYFGPGTRLTVL.

Concerning this clonotype itself: Since a much larger clone is just one base distant, this may be a read error. The V and J genes are TRBV7-8 and TRBJ2-1; possible D gene TRBD1, 6 bases. The germline CDR1 and CDR2 sequences are SGHVS and FQNEAQ. This CDR3 is 15 amino acids long. The CDR3 bases are TGTGCCGGCAGCACCCGACAGGTAGGGGGAAATGAGCAGTTCTTC. Its protein is CAGSTRQVGGNEQFF.

V gene TRBV7-2 combines with J gene TRBJ2-3; 9 nucleotides align to TRBD2. This CDR3 has 17 amino acids. The ends lost 2 bases at V and 3 bases at J; junction bases unmatched: 9. CDR1 is SGHTA, CDR2 FQGNSA, per germline. The CDR3 DNA reads TGTGCCAGCAGCTTAAGTCCGGGACTAGCAGGGACAGATACGCAGTATTTT. Amino acids: CASSLSPGLAGTDTQYF.